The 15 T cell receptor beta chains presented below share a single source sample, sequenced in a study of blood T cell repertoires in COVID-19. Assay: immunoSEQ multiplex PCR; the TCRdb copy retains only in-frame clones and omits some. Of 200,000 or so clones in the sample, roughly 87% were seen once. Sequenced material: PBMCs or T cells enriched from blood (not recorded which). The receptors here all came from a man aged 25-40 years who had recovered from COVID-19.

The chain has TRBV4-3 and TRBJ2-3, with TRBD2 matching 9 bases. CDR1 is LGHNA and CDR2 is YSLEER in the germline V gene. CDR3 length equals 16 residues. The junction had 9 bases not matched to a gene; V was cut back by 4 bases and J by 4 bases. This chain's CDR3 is CASSPGLAGNPDTQYF. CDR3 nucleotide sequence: TGCGCCAGCAGCCCCGGCCTAGCGGGGAATCCAGATACGCAGTATTTT.

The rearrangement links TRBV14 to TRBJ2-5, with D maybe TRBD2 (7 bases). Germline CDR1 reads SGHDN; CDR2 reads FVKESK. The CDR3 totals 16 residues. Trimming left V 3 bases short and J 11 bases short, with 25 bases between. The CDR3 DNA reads TGTGCCAGCAGCCATTTGTTTCGTGACGGGGGGCGGACGCAGTACTTC. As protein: CASSHLFRDGGRTQYF.

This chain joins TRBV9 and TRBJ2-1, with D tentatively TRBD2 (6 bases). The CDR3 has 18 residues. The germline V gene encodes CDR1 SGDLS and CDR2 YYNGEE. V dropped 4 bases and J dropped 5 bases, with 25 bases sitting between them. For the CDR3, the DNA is TGTGCCAGCAGCCCCCGAGGAATAGCGGCGACGAATGACAATGAGCAGTTCTTC. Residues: CASSPRGIAATNDNEQFF.

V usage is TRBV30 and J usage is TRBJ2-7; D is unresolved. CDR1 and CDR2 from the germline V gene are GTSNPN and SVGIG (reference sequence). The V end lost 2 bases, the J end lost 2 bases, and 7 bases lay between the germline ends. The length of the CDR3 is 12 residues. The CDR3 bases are TGTGCCTGGAGTTCACCGGCCTACGAGCAGTACTTC. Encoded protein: CAWSSPAYEQYF.

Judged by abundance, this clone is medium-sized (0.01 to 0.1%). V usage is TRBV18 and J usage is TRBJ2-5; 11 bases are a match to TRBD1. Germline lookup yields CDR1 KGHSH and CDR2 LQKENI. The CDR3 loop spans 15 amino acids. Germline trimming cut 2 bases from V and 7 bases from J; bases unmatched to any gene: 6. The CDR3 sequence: CASSPTDRGRGTQYF. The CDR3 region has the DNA TGTGCCAGCTCACCAACGGACAGGGGGCGGGGGACCCAGTACTTC.

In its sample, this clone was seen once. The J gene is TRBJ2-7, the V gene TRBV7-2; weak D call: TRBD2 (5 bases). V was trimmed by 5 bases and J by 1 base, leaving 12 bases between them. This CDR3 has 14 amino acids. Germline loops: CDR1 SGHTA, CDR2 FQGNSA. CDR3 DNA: TGTGCCAGCAGCCGGGGTCCGCAATCCTACGAGCAGTACTTC. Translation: CASSRGPQSYEQYF.

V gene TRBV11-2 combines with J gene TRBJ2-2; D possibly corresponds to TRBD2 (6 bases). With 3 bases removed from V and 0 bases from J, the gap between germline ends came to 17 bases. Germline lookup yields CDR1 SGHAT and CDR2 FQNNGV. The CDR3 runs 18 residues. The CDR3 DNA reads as TGTGCCAGCAGCTTTACGCCCCTAAGCGGGCCGAACACCGGGGAGCTGTTTTTT. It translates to CASSFTPLSGPNTGELFF.

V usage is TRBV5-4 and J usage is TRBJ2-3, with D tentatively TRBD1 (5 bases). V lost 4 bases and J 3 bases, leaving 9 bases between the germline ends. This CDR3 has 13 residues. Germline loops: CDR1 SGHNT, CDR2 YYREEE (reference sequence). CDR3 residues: CASSPKGTDTQYF. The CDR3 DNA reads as TGTGCCAGCAGCCCCAAGGGGACAGATACGCAGTATTTT.

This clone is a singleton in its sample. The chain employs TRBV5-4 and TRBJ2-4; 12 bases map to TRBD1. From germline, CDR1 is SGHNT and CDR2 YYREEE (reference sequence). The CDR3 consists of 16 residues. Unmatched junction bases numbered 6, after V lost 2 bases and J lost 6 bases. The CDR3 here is CASSFGGQGAGNIQYF. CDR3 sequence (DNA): TGTGCCAGCAGCTTTGGGGGACAGGGGGCAGGAAACATTCAGTACTTC.

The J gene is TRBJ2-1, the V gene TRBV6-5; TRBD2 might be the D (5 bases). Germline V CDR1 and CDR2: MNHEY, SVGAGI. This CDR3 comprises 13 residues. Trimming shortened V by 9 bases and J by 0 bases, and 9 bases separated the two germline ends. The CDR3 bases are TGTGCCAGGGACTGGAGCTCCTACAATGAGCAGTTCTTC. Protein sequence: CARDWSSYNEQFF.

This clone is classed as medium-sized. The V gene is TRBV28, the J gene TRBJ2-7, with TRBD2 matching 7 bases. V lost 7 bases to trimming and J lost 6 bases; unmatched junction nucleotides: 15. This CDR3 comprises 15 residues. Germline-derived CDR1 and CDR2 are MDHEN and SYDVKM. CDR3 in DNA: TGTGCCAGCATCCCTCAGAGCGGGGTCTTAACCGAGCAGTACTTC. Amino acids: CASIPQSGVLTEQYF.

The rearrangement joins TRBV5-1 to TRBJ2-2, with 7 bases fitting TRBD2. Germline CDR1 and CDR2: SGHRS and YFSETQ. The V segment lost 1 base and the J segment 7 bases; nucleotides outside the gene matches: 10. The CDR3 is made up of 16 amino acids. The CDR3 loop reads CASSLIAGELVGELFF. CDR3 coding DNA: TGCGCCAGCAGCTTGATCGCGGGGGAATTGGTCGGGGAGCTGTTTTTT. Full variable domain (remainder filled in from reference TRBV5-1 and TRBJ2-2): KAGVTQTPRYLIKTRGQQVTLSCSPISGHRSVSWYQQTPGQGLQFLFEYFSETQRNKGNFPGRFSGRQFSNSRSEMNVSTLELGDSALYLCASSLIAGELVGELFFGEGSRLTVL.

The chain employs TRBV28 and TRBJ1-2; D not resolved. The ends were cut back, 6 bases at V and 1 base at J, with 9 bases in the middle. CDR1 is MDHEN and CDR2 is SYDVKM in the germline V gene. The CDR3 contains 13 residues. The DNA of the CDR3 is TGTGCCAGCAGGACTAACAGTAACTATGGCTACACCTTC. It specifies CASRTNSNYGYTF.

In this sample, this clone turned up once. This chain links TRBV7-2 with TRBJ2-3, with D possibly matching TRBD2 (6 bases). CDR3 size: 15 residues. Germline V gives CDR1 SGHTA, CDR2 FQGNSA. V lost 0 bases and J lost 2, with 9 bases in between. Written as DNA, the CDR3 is TGTGCCAGCAGCTTAGCGGCGGGAACCACAGATACGCAGTATTTT. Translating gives CASSLAAGTTDTQYF.

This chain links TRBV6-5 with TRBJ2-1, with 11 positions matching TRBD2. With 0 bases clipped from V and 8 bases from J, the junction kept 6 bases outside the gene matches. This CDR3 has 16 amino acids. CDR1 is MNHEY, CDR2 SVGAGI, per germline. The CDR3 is CASSYSSTSGTHEQFF. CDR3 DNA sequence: TGTGCCAGCAGTTACTCCTCGACTAGCGGGACCCATGAGCAGTTCTTC.